The 23 T cell receptor beta chains below all came from one sample that was sequenced in a study of T cells in Graves' hyperthyroidism and ophthalmopathy. TCR beta CDR3 sequences were amplified from RNA transcripts. A first-round RT-PCR of the TCR CDR3 used the HTBI primer set. TCRdb ran MiXCR on the multiplex PCR reads and lists one entry per CDR3 protein. The sample holds hundreds of thousands of distinct CDR3 sequences, about 16% seen once. Sequences were obtained from blood. These receptors were taken from a woman aged 25 to 39 with Graves' hyperthyroidism.

This clonotype was seen repeatedly, ten times or more. The gene calls are TRBV12-3 or TRBV12-4 and TRBJ2-7, with D unresolved. CDR3 length equals 13 residues. The V end lost 8 bases, the J end lost 0 bases, and 11 bases lay between the germline ends. The CDR3 spells CASARADSYEQYF. The CDR3 nucleotides read TGTGCCAGCGCCCGGGCAGACTCCTACGAGCAGTACTTC.

Ten or more counts support this clonotype. The CDR3 here is CASLQMQGGAHYGYTF. As DNA, the CDR3 is TGTGCCAGCTTACAAATGCAAGGGGGTGCACACTATGGCTACACCTTC. The chain employs TRBV12-3 or TRBV12-4 and TRBJ1-2, with D possibly matching TRBD1 (6 bases). Trimming stripped 8 bases from V and 3 bases from J, with 22 bases between. The CDR3 consists of 16 residues.

Only a few counts were recorded for this clonotype. This chain uses TRBV5-1 with TRBJ1-1, with 8 bases aligning to TRBD1. The junction had 5 bases not matched to a gene; V was cut back by 1 base and J by 3 bases. This CDR3 has 15 residues. Germline V gene data show CDR1 as SGHRS and CDR2 as YFSETQ. The CDR3, as DNA: TGCGCCAGCAGCTTGAAAGGGACAGGAGACACTGAAGCTTTCTTT. Amino acids: CASSLKGTGDTEAFF.

This clonotype was picked up many times. V is TRBV11-2 and J is TRBJ2-1, with 7 positions matching TRBD1. The V gene's germline CDR1 is SGHAT and CDR2 FQNNGV. The J segment lost 5 bases and the V segment lost 5 bases, leaving 3 bases of the junction unmatched. This CDR3 is built from 13 residues. The chain's CDR3 is CASSQGQNNEQFF. The CDR3 DNA sequence: TGTGCCAGCAGCCAGGGACAGAACAATGAGCAGTTCTTC.

The chain combines TRBV28 with TRBJ2-1, with 11 bases identical to TRBD1. Unmatched junction bases numbered 11, after V lost 5 bases and J lost 2 bases. Germline CDR1 and CDR2: MDHEN and SYDVKM. CDR3 size: 18 residues. Here the CDR3 DNA reads TGTGCCAGCAGTCCCAGGGACAGGGGGTGGGGAACCTACAATGAGCAGTTCTTC. Translating gives CASSPRDRGWGTYNEQFF.

The V and J genes are TRBV18 and TRBJ2-2; D possibly corresponds to TRBD2 (5 bases). Looked up from germline, CDR1 is KGHSH and CDR2 is LQKENI. V dropped 4 bases and J dropped 0 bases, with 6 bases sitting between them. The CDR3 extends over 14 amino acids. In nucleotides, the CDR3 is TGTGCCAGCTCACGGCGGGCGAACACCGGGGAGCTGTTTTTT. Its translation: CASSRRANTGELFF.

Ten or more counts support this clonotype. The chain is built from TRBV27 and TRBJ2-7; TRBD2 matches at 8 bases. V lost 2 bases to trimming and J lost 2 bases; unmatched junction nucleotides: 23. Germline V gene lookup returns CDR1 MNHEY and CDR2 SMNVEV (reference sequence). The CDR3 loop spans 21 amino acids. This CDR3 is CASSLPRTADFGRDLTYEQYF. DNA of the CDR3: TGTGCCAGCAGTTTACCAAGGACAGCAGATTTCGGGAGGGACTTAACCTACGAGCAGTACTTC.

V and J are TRBV4-2 and TRBJ2-3, with D unclear. Germline V CDR1 and CDR2: LGHNA, YNFKEQ. V was cut by 0 bases and J by 4 bases, with 8 bases left in between. The CDR3 runs to 14 residues. CDR3 DNA sequence: TGTGCCAGCAGCCAAGATCAGGTTTCAGATACGCAGTATTTT. Translating it yields CASSQDQVSDTQYF.

The chain couples TRBV20-1 to TRBJ1-5, with D possibly matching TRBD1 (5 bases). Germline V CDR1 and CDR2: DFQATT, SNEGSKA (reference sequence). The CDR3 spans 15 residues. V gave up 0 bases and J gave up 0 bases, with 9 bases separating them. CDR3 DNA sequence: TGCAGTGCTAGAGATGCAGGGAATAGCAATCAGCCCCAGCATTTT. Protein: CSARDAGNSNQPQHF.

V usage is TRBV4-2 and J usage is TRBJ1-3; unclear D gene. This CDR3 is 14 amino acids long. V was trimmed by 3 bases and J by 4 bases, leaving 10 bases between them. Germline values: CDR1 LGHNA, CDR2 YNFKEQ. The CDR3 region has the DNA TGTGCCAGCAGCCATCCCGGTGGGGGAAACACCATATATTTT. Its protein is CASSHPGGGNTIYF.

This clonotype was observed at least ten times. This rearrangement joins TRBV28 to TRBJ2-1; 8 bases agree with TRBD1. Germline V lookup: CDR1 MDHEN, CDR2 SYDVKM. Losses at the gene ends were 5 bases for V and 5 bases for J; bases not matched to a gene: 2. This CDR3 spans 13 amino acids. The CDR3 is CASSQTGDNEQFF. As DNA, the CDR3 is TGTGCCAGCAGTCAGACAGGGGACAATGAGCAGTTCTTC.

A word on this clonotype: This may be a read error: a much more frequent sequence differs by one nucleotide. V gene TRBV5-6 combines with J gene TRBJ1-1; D is possibly TRBD1 (5 bases). Germline V gives CDR1 SGHDT, CDR2 YYEEEE. This CDR3 comprises 18 residues. The CDR3 DNA sequence: TGTGCCAGCAGCTTGGCCGGGTTTAGAACAGGCTTGAACACTGAAGCTCTCTTT. Translated: CASSLAGFRTGLNTEALF.

There are many counts of this clonotype. The chain combines TRBV27 with TRBJ1-2; a weak D match, TRBD1 (6 bases). V was clipped by 5 bases and J by 8 bases, with 15 bases between them. CDR3 length: 13 amino acids. CDR1 is MNHEY, CDR2 SMNVEV, per germline (reference sequence). The DNA of the CDR3 is TGTGCCAGCAGTCCTTCGGGGGGCTGGGGCTACACCTTC. Translated: CASSPSGGWGYTF.

The table lists this clonotype with a few counts. This chain connects TRBV25-1 to TRBJ1-5; D unclear. V was shortened by 5 bases and J by 7 bases, with 9 bases between the two germline ends. This CDR3 comprises 12 residues. Germline values: CDR1 MGHDK, CDR2 SYGVNS. The chain's CDR3 is CASSSDWQPQHF. The CDR3, as DNA: TGTGCCAGCAGTTCGGACTGGCAGCCCCAGCATTTT.

This clonotype appeared many times. The V call is TRBV12-3 or TRBV12-4, the J call TRBJ2-2; perhaps TRBD1 as D (6 bases). Trimming stripped 5 bases from V and 1 base from J, with 8 bases between. The CDR3 is 14 amino acids. CDR3 sequence: CASSTTGNTGELFF. The CDR3 DNA follows: TGTGCCAGCAGTACGACAGGGAACACCGGGGAGCTGTTTTTT.

This clonotype was recorded many times. This CDR3 is CASLRGGETYNEQFF. The CDR3 DNA sequence: TGTGCCAGTCTGAGAGGTGGGGAAACCTACAATGAGCAGTTCTTC. The rearrangement joins TRBV28 to TRBJ2-1, with D uncertain. Germline V gene sequence: CDR1 MDHEN, CDR2 SYDVKM. Between the trimmed V and J ends, which lost 9 bases and 2 bases, there was a span of 17 bases. The CDR3 extends over 15 amino acids.

This clonotype was counted many times. V usage is TRBV7-2 and J usage is TRBJ2-7; 8 bases fit TRBD1. Losses at the gene ends were 5 bases for V and 2 bases for J; bases not matched to a gene: 8. CDR1 SGHTA and CDR2 FQGNSA come from the germline V gene. This CDR3 has 15 residues. CDR3 in DNA: TGTGCCAGCAGCCTTCCGGGACAGGCAACCTACGAGCAGTACTTC. Encoded protein: CASSLPGQATYEQYF.

The chain has TRBV14 and TRBJ1-2; D unclear. This CDR3 region has 14 residues. Germline CDR1 reads SGHDN; CDR2 reads FVKESK. Trimming removed 0 bases from V and 7 bases from J, with 12 bases in between. The CDR3, as DNA: TGTGCCAGCAGCCAAGATCAAGGGATCCTTGGCTACACCTTC. As protein: CASSQDQGILGYTF.

This rearrangement joins TRBV25-1 to TRBJ2-5, with TRBD1 matching over 9 bases. The CDR3 has 13 residues. Germline loops: CDR1 MGHDK, CDR2 SYGVNS. V was clipped by 7 bases and J by 3 bases; unmatched bases: 3. The CDR3 bases are TGTGCCAGCACCCGACAGGGGGAAGAGACCCAGTACTTC. Protein sequence: CASTRQGEETQYF.

V is TRBV7-9 and J is TRBJ2-2; 13 bases agree with TRBD2. Per germline, CDR1 SEHNR and CDR2 FQNEAQ (reference sequence). CDR3 length: 22 amino acids. V lost 4 bases and J lost 1; bases outside the gene matches: 18. CDR3 DNA: TGTGCCAGCAGCTCGACCAAGTCCTGGGGACTAGCGGGACCATTGAACACCGGGGAGCTGTTTTTT. Its protein is CASSSTKSWGLAGPLNTGELFF.

This clonotype was seen many times. V is TRBV12-3 or TRBV12-4 and J is TRBJ2-1, with 16 bases fitting TRBD2. The length of the CDR3 is 17 residues. V shed 5 bases and J 2 bases; nucleotides not matched to a gene: 3. CDR3 DNA sequence: TGTGCCAGCAGTCCCGGGACTAGCGGGAGGGCCTACAATGAGCAGTTCTTC. Translating it yields CASSPGTSGRAYNEQFF.

This clonotype was counted ten times or more. The chain joins TRBV20-1 to TRBJ2-1; no firm D call. V lost 0 bases, J lost 0 bases, and 6 bases lay in between. Per germline, CDR1 DFQATT and CDR2 SNEGSKA (reference sequence). The CDR3 length is 14 residues. The DNA for the CDR3 is TGCAGTGCTAGAGAGTATGGCTCCTACAATGAGCAGTTCTTC. It yields the protein CSAREYGSYNEQFF.

This clonotype was counted a few times. The chain links TRBV19 to TRBJ2-1, with D possibly TRBD2 on 5 matching bases. The CDR3 covers 16 residues. CDR1 LNHDA and CDR2 SQIVND come from the germline V gene (reference sequence). Trimming left V 3 bases short and J 7 bases short, with 19 bases between. The CDR3 DNA reads TGTGCCAGTAGTATGGCTAGCTCCCAAATACAAAATGAGCAGTTCTTC. It specifies CASSMASSQIQNEQFF. Filled out from reference TRBV19 and TRBJ2-1, the complete variable domain reads DGGITQSPKYLFRKEGQNVTLSCEQNLNHDAMYWYRQDPGQGLRLIYYSQIVNDFQKGDIAEGYSVSREKKESFPLTVTSAQKNPTAFYLCASSMASSQIQNEQFFGPGTRLTVL.